The clone carrying this T cell receptor (beta chain) has only one observation. The antigen remains undetermined. The sample originates from a study of CD8 T cells in Susac syndrome. Overall study context: Patients with Susac syndrome were, at the time of blood collection, therapy-naive, maintained on corticosteroids, or maintained on intravenous immunoglobulin alone.

The germline V and J ends were trimmed by 5 bases and 5 bases, with 7 bases remaining between them. This CDR3 is 12 amino acids long. Study results and caveats: The study admitted that it had a relatively small number of individuals in its TCR sequencing and HLA analysis.

After extraction with the RNeasy kit, about 0.45 to 1 ug of the RNA was reverse transcribed using random hexamers. It was immunoSEQ multiplex PCR that amplified TCR beta CDR3 across 54 Vbeta and 13 Jbeta. From the immunoSEQ multiplex PCR reads, TCRdb called clonotypes with MiXCR, one entry per CDR3 protein. The sample includes 100,000 to 150,000 distinct CDR3 sequences, more than 90% of them seen just once. The TCR sequence derives from a human donor with Susac syndrome. The chain joins TRBV12-3 or TRBV12-4 to TRBJ2-1, with D uncertain. Specimen: CD8+ T cells from PBMCs. CDR3 DNA: TGTGCCAGCAGTCCGCATCACAATGAGCAGTTCTTC. Residues: CASSPHHNEQFF.